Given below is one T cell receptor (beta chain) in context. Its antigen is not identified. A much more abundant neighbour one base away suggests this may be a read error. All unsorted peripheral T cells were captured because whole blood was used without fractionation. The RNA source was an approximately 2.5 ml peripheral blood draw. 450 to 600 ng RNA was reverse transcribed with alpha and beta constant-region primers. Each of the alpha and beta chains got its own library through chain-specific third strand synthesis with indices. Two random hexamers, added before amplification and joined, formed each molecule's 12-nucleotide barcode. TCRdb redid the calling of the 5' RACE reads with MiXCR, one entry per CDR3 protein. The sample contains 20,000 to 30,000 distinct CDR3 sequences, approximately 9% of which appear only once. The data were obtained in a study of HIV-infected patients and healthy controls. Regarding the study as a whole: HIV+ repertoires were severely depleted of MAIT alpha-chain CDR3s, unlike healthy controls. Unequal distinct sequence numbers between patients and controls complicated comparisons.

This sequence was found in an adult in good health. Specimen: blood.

Written as DNA, the CDR3 is TGTGCCAGCGTCGCCTCCGGGGGTGAAGGTGAAGCTTTCTTT. Amino acid sequence: CASVASGGEGEAFF. The chain uses TRBV6-5 and TRBJ1-1; D is perhaps TRBD1 (5 bases). The V gene's germline CDR1 is MNHEY and CDR2 SVGAGI. CDR3 size: 14 residues. The V end was cut by 8 bases, the J end by 7 bases, with 20 bases between.